This TCR beta chain derives from a study of OX40 agonist ivuxolimab in advanced cancers. Sequenced by immunoSEQ multiplex PCR; TCRdb stores in-frame clones only, minus some. The repertoire includes over 85,000 clones, roughly 87% of them detected once, and roughly 0.5% sits in the top ten. The CDR3 has 14 residues. Trimming left V 2 bases short and J 4 bases short, with 12 bases between. Per germline, CDR1 SGHTS and CDR2 YDEGEE. The sequences come from CD4+ or CD8+ T cells sorted from blood, collected in a trial of the OX40 agonist ivuxolimab. This TCR was sampled from an adult with an advanced solid tumor such as melanoma, head and neck, liver or kidney cancer. The rearrangement joins TRBV5-8 to TRBJ1-2, with a weak D call TRBD1 (6 bases). The CDR3 nucleotides are TGTGCCAGCAGCTTAGGACAGCGAACCTATGGCTACACCTTC. Encoded protein: CASSLGQRTYGYTF.